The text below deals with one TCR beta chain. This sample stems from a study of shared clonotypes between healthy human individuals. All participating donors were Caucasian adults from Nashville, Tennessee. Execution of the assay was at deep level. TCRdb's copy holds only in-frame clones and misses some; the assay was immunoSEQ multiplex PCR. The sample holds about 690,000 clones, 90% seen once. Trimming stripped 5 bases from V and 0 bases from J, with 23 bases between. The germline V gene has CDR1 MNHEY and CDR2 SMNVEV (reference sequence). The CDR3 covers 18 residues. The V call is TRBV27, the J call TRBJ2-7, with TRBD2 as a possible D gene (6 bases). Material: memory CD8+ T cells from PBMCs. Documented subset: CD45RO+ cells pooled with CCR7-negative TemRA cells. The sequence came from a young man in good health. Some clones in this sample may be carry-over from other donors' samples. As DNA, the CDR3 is TGTGCCAGCAGTCCTATTTGGGGGGATCCCCTGCACTCCTACGAGCAGTACTTC. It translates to CASSPIWGDPLHSYEQYF.